The sequence of this T cell receptor beta chain was determined in a study of blood T cell repertoires in COVID-19. For the study at large: COVID-19 samples collected from the United States, Italy and Spain covered acute and convalescent phases.

V lost 4 bases and J 4 bases, leaving 11 bases between the germline ends. This CDR3 comprises 13 residues. Per germline, CDR1 SGHRS and CDR2 YFSETQ. Original data processing: Reference gene primer amplification yielded estimated nucleated cell counts. This table comes from immunoSEQ multiplex PCR, and its TCRdb copy is limited to in-frame clones, with some not included. The DNA gave D and trimming, while V, J and clone size come from that table. The table records 110,000 or so clones, 70% to 85% of them present only once. This rearrangement joins TRBV5-1 to TRBJ1-2; D may be TRBD1 (6 bases). Sample: peripheral blood. The sequence was obtained from an elderly woman with active or convalescent COVID-19. This chain's CDR3 is CASSRDTIYGYTF. The CDR3 DNA sequence: TGCGCCAGCAGCCGGGACACTATCTATGGCTACACCTTC.